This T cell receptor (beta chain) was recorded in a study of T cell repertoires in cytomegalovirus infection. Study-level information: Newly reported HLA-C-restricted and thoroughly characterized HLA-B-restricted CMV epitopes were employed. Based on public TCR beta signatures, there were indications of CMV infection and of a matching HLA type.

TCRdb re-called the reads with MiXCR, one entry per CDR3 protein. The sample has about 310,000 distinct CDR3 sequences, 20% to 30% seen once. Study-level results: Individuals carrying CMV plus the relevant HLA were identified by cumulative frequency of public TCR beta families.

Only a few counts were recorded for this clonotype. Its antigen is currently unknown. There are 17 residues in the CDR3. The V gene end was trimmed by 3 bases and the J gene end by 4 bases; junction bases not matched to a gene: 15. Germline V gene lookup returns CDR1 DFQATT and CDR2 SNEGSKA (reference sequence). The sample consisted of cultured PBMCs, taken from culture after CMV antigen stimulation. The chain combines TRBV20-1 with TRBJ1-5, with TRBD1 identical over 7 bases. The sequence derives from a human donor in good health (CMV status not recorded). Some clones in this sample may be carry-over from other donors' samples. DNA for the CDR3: TGCAGTGCTAGGGAGAAGCAGGGGGTCAATCGGAATCAGCCCCAGCATTTT. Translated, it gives CSAREKQGVNRNQPQHF.